Following are 27 T cell receptor beta chains from one sample sequenced in a study of cytomegalovirus exposure and HLA in healthy donors. Some clones are missing from TCRdb's copy, which holds only in-frame ones; the method was immunoSEQ multiplex PCR. The table shows over 70,000 clones, with around 94% occurring only once. Sequenced material: PBMCs. These receptor sequences come from a woman aged 18-29 years in good health and CMV-seronegative.

The CDR3 DNA follows: TGTGCCAGCAGCTTATCCGGGACATTTGCTGAAAAACTGTTTTTT. This sequence encodes CASSLSGTFAEKLFF. The chain uses TRBV9 and TRBJ1-4; D might be TRBD1 (6 bases). This CDR3 is 15 amino acids long. Germline V gene lookup returns CDR1 SGDLS and CDR2 YYNGEE. Trimming took off 4 bases at V and 7 bases at J, with 17 bases between the two ends.

The chain links TRBV10-3 to TRBJ1-1; maybe TRBD1 (6 bases). Trimming stripped 10 bases from V and 1 base from J, with 13 bases between. Germline V gene data show CDR1 as ENHRY and CDR2 as SYGVKD. The CDR3 is 13 residues long. The CDR3 spells CATTGRGNTEAFF. In DNA, the CDR3 is TGTGCCACTACAGGGAGGGGGAACACTGAAGCTTTCTTT.

The chain carries TRBV10-3 and TRBJ1-2; D is undetermined. The V end lost 4 bases, the J end lost 8 bases, and 8 bases lay between the germline ends. Germline assignment: CDR1 ENHRY and CDR2 SYGVKD. This CDR3 contains 11 residues. CDR3 in amino acids: CAISGIEGYTF. DNA of the CDR3: TGTGCCATCAGTGGAATAGAGGGCTACACCTTC.

CDR3 sequence (DNA): TGTGCCAGCAGCTTAGTTCAGACGGGGGGGGCTGAGCAGTTCTTC. Amino acids: CASSLVQTGGAEQFF. This chain uses TRBV7-2 with TRBJ2-1; 8 bases fit TRBD2. V shed 1 base and J 9 bases; nucleotides not matched to a gene: 8. Per germline, CDR1 SGHTA and CDR2 FQGNSA. This CDR3 comprises 15 residues.

The rearrangement links TRBV7-2 to TRBJ2-5, with 8 bases that match TRBD1. The ends lost 4 bases at V and 0 bases at J; junction bases unmatched: 1. The CDR3 contains 14 residues. CDR1 and CDR2 (germline): SGHTA, FQGNSA. CDR3 amino acids: CASSWDRYQETQYF. In nucleotides, the CDR3 is TGTGCCAGCAGCTGGGACAGGTACCAAGAGACCCAGTACTTC.

The V and J genes are TRBV7-2 and TRBJ2-7, with 9 nucleotides matching TRBD1. Germline lookup yields CDR1 SGHTA and CDR2 FQGNSA. CDR3 size: 15 residues. J lost 3 bases, V lost 6 bases, and 9 bases had no gene match. The CDR3 sequence is CASSSDRGRNYEQYF. The CDR3 DNA is TGTGCCAGCAGTTCGGACAGGGGACGAAACTACGAGCAGTACTTC.

This clone was detected only once. This chain links TRBV6-5 with TRBJ1-2, with 8 bases matching TRBD1. The CDR3 extends over 13 amino acids. Germline CDR1 is MNHEY and CDR2 is SVGAGI. The J segment lost 8 bases and the V segment lost 8 bases, leaving 10 bases of the junction unmatched. CDR3 loop: CASSRGRGEGYTF. CDR3 coding DNA: TGTGCCAGCTCCAGGGGGCGCGGGGAAGGCTACACCTTC.

The chain has TRBV4-1 and TRBJ1-1; D is unclear. Trimming removed 0 bases at V and 4 bases at J, with 12 bases between. This CDR3 region has 15 residues. CDR1 and CDR2 from the germline V gene are MGHRA and YSYEKL. The CDR3 DNA reads TGCGCCAGCAGCCAAGATCAACGGGGTTCCACTGAAGCTTTCTTT. Translation gives CASSQDQRGSTEAFF.

This clone has a single count. The V and J genes are TRBV9 and TRBJ2-1; 8 bases agree with TRBD1. V lost 4 bases and J lost 1; bases outside the gene matches: 7. CDR3 length: 16 amino acids. The germline gives CDR1 SGDLS, CDR2 YYNGEE. The CDR3 region is CASSPQGASSYNEQFF. The CDR3 DNA reads as TGTGCCAGCAGCCCGCAGGGGGCCTCGTCCTACAATGAGCAGTTCTTC.

The chain couples TRBV6-5 to TRBJ1-4; D not resolved. V was cut by 3 bases and J by 7 bases, with 12 bases left in between. The length of the CDR3 is 14 residues. Germline V gives CDR1 MNHEY, CDR2 SVGAGI. Written as DNA, the CDR3 is TGTGCCAGCAGTTATTATCAGGCGAGTGAAAAACTGTTTTTT. Translating gives CASSYYQASEKLFF.

The V call is TRBV14, the J call TRBJ1-6; D not resolved. CDR3 length: 13 residues. Trimming stripped 0 bases from V and 9 bases from J, with 6 bases between. Germline CDR1 SGHDN, CDR2 FVKESK. CDR3: CASSQERGSPLHF. For the CDR3, the DNA is TGTGCCAGCAGCCAAGAGCGGGGTTCACCCCTCCACTTT.

The V gene is TRBV5-6, the J gene TRBJ2-3, with D perhaps TRBD2 (7 bases). The CDR3 spans 16 residues. Germline lookup yields CDR1 SGHDT and CDR2 YYEEEE. Trimming removed 1 base from V and 2 bases from J, with 14 bases in between. This CDR3 is CASSLRYGGHTDTQYF. The CDR3 region has the DNA TGTGCCAGCAGCTTGCGATACGGGGGGCACACAGATACGCAGTATTTT.

The chain joins TRBV2 to TRBJ2-5, with 9 bases that match TRBD2. Unmatched junction bases numbered 5, after V lost 3 bases and J lost 3 bases. CDR1 is SNHLY and CDR2 is FYNNEI in the germline V gene. The CDR3 consists of 15 residues. CDR3 sequence reads: CASSDWAGGKETQYF. DNA for the CDR3: TGTGCCAGCAGTGATTGGGCGGGGGGGAAAGAGACCCAGTACTTC.

The chain's CDR3 is CASSVGTASTDTQYF. For the CDR3, the DNA is TGTGCCAGTAGCGTCGGGACAGCTAGCACAGATACGCAGTATTTT. V gene TRBV19 combines with J gene TRBJ2-3; TRBD1 aligns across 7 bases. CDR1 and CDR2 from the germline V gene are LNHDA and SQIVND (reference sequence). V lost 6 bases, J lost 0 bases, and 6 bases stayed unmatched. This CDR3 has 15 residues.

The gene calls are TRBV19 and TRBJ2-7, with 8 bases lining up with TRBD1. Germline assignment: CDR1 LNHDA and CDR2 SQIVND (reference sequence). This CDR3 has 14 amino acids. Trimming took 4 bases from V and 2 from J; bases not matched to a gene: 4. The CDR3: CASSRGQGPYEQYF. The DNA of the CDR3 is TGTGCCAGTAGTAGAGGACAGGGTCCCTACGAGCAGTACTTC.

This clone was seen just once. This chain joins TRBV7-3 and TRBJ2-1; 7 bases are shared with TRBD1. The J segment lost 6 bases and the V segment lost 6 bases, leaving 2 bases of the junction unmatched. CDR3 length equals 12 residues. Germline V gene sequence: CDR1 SGHTA, CDR2 FQGTGA. For the CDR3, the DNA is TGTGCCAGCAGTAGACAGGGCAATGAGCAGTTCTTC. Amino acids: CASSRQGNEQFF.

The rearrangement uses TRBV7-6 and TRBJ2-3; 14 bases align to TRBD2. Per germline, CDR1 SGHVS and CDR2 FNYEAQ. The CDR3 covers 20 residues. J gave up 4 bases and V 5 bases, and 17 bases lay outside the gene matches. This CDR3 is CASSHPELLTSGGAADTQYF. CDR3 bases: TGTGCCAGCAGCCACCCCGAATTACTGACTAGCGGGGGGGCCGCAGATACGCAGTATTTT.

The gene calls are TRBV19 and TRBJ2-5; D may be TRBD2 (5 bases). This CDR3 contains 13 residues. Germline loops: CDR1 LNHDA, CDR2 SQIVND (reference sequence). Trimming stripped 6 bases from V and 2 bases from J, with 10 bases between. Written as DNA, the CDR3 is TGTGCCAGTAGCCGGGAAGAACAAGAGACCCAGTACTTC. It codes for CASSREEQETQYF.

V gene TRBV6-6 combines with J gene TRBJ2-7; D possibly corresponds to TRBD2 (7 bases). The CDR3 contains 15 residues. V was shortened by 0 bases and J by 0 bases, with 9 bases between the two germline ends. Germline lookup yields CDR1 MNHNY and CDR2 SVGAGI (reference sequence). The CDR3 loop reads CASSYSGGLSYEQYF. In nucleotides, the CDR3 is TGTGCCAGCAGTTACTCGGGGGGGCTCTCCTACGAGCAGTACTTC.

The CDR3 bases are TGTGCCAACAAGGGGGAATATGGCTACACCTTC. Translated, it gives CANKGEYGYTF. The chain uses TRBV28 and TRBJ1-2, with a weak D call TRBD1 (6 bases). This CDR3 has 11 amino acids. V gave up 10 bases and J gave up 5 bases, with 11 bases separating them. Germline values: CDR1 MDHEN, CDR2 SYDVKM.

The chain carries TRBV15 and TRBJ1-1; D ambiguous. V was shortened by 1 base and J by 1 base, with 4 bases between the two germline ends. Germline V gene lookup returns CDR1 LNHNV and CDR2 YYDKDF (reference sequence). The CDR3 runs to 13 residues. CDR3 protein: CATSRGGNTEAFF. The CDR3 DNA follows: TGTGCCACCAGCAGAGGAGGGAACACTGAAGCTTTCTTT.

The chain links TRBV5-1 to TRBJ2-5, with TRBD1 matching 7 bases. Trimming at V came to 1 base and at J to 2 bases, leaving 8 bases not matched to a gene. Looked up from germline, CDR1 is SGHRS and CDR2 is YFSETQ. The CDR3 runs to 16 residues. The CDR3 nucleotides read TGCGCCAGCAGCTTGTCCGGGACAGTTGTTCAAGAGACCCAGTACTTC. Translation gives CASSLSGTVVQETQYF.

As for this clone: Other DNA sequences in this specimen translate into the identical CDR3. The rearrangement joins TRBV18 to TRBJ1-2; TRBD1 matches at 7 bases. Germline lookup yields CDR1 KGHSH and CDR2 LQKENI. This CDR3 spans 14 amino acids. J gave up 2 bases and V 1 base, and 1 base lay outside the gene matches. CDR3 sequence (DNA): TGTGCCAGCTCACCACGGACAGGCAACTATGGCTACACCTTC. It codes for CASSPRTGNYGYTF. Using reference TRBV18 and TRBJ1-2 for the parts outside the CDR3, the full variable domain is NAGVMQNPRHLVRRRGQEARLRCSPMKGHSHVYWYRQLPEEGLKFMVYLQKENIIDESGMPKERFSAEFPKEGPSILRIQQVVRGDSAAYFCASSPRTGNYGYTFGSGTRLTVV.

The chain recombines TRBV7-9 with TRBJ2-3, with TRBD2 as a possible D gene (5 bases). CDR1 is SEHNR and CDR2 is FQNEAQ in the germline V gene (reference sequence). The length of the CDR3 is 14 residues. V dropped 1 base and J dropped 2 bases, with 7 bases sitting between them. CDR3 in amino acids: CASSLGLATDTQYF. The CDR3 DNA reads TGTGCCAGCAGCTTAGGCCTAGCCACAGATACGCAGTATTTT.

The J gene is TRBJ2-5, the V gene TRBV25-1, with D possibly TRBD2 on 5 matching bases. Germline V lookup: CDR1 MGHDK, CDR2 SYGVNS. V was pared by 3 bases and J by 6 bases, with 20 bases between. The CDR3 covers 16 residues. The CDR3 sequence: CASSDIGSELGKTQYF. Here the CDR3 DNA reads TGTGCCAGCAGTGACATAGGGAGTGAATTGGGGAAGACCCAGTACTTC.

The chain recombines TRBV6-5 with TRBJ1-1, with 9 bases lining up with TRBD1. This CDR3 spans 14 amino acids. V lost 9 bases and J lost 0; bases outside the gene matches: 5. CDR1 is MNHEY, CDR2 SVGAGI, per germline. The CDR3 here is CASVRDRVNTEAFF. The CDR3 region has the DNA TGTGCCAGTGTCCGGGACAGGGTGAACACTGAAGCTTTCTTT.

J is TRBJ2-6 and V is TRBV9; D is undetermined. The CDR3 contains 15 residues. V lost 4 bases and J 0 bases, leaving 8 bases between the germline ends. Germline CDR1 and CDR2: SGDLS and YYNGEE. CDR3 sequence reads: CASSTPGSGANVLTF. Here the CDR3 DNA reads TGTGCCAGCAGCACCCCAGGCTCTGGGGCCAACGTCCTGACTTTC.